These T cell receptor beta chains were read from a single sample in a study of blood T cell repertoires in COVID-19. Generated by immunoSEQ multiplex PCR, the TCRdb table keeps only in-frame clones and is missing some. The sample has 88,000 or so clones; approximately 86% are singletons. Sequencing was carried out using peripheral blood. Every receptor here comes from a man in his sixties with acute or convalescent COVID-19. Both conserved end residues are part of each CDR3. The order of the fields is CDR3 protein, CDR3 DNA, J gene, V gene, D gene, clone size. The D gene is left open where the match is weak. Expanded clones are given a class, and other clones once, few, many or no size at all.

CASSSGTSGVMDTQYF | TGTGCCAGCAGCTCGGGGACTAGCGGGGTCATGGATACGCAGTATTTT | TRBJ2-3 | TRBV7-9 | TRBD2 | NA
CASSLLPPNIQYF | TGTGCCAGCAGCTTACTCCCCCCCAACATTCAGTACTTC | TRBJ2-4 | TRBV7-2 | NA | NA
CSVAGTGVSDTQYF | TGCAGCGTCGCCGGGACAGGGGTATCAGATACGCAGTATTTT | TRBJ2-3 | TRBV29-1 | TRBD1 | NA
CASSDAEGGTPFFRDTQYF | TGTGCCAGCAGTGACGCGGAGGGGGGGACTCCGTTCTTTAGGGATACGCAGTATTTT | TRBJ2-3 | TRBV6-4 | NA | NA
CSGQTNYGYTF | TGTTCAGGCCAAACTAACTATGGCTACACCTTC | TRBJ1-2 | TRBV30 | NA | NA
CATSDSGTGVNEQFF | TGTGCCACCAGTGATTCCGGGACAGGGGTCAATGAGCAGTTCTTC | TRBJ2-1 | TRBV24-1 | TRBD1 | NA
CASSSVRATSYNEQFF | TGCGCCAGCAGCTCTGTCAGGGCTACCAGTTACAATGAGCAGTTCTTC | TRBJ2-1 | TRBV5-1 | NA | NA
CASSLHPENTEAFF | TGTGCCAGCAGTTTACACCCAGAGAACACTGAAGCTTTCTTT | TRBJ1-1 | TRBV28 | NA | NA
CASCGVVGSEAFF | TGTGCCAGTTGCGGGGTGGTGGGTTCTGAAGCTTTCTTT | TRBJ1-1 | TRBV6-5 | NA | once
CASSERYTGISQETQYF | TGTGCCAGCAGCGAAAGATATACAGGGATATCCCAAGAGACCCAGTACTTC | TRBJ2-5 | TRBV5-5 | NA | NA
CASKNRGGERSEQFF | TGTGCCAGCAAAAACAGAGGGGGCGAGCGAAGTGAGCAGTTCTTC | TRBJ2-1 | TRBV5-4 | TRBD1 | NA
CASRRDRPSYEQYF | TGTGCCAGCAGAAGGGACAGGCCCTCCTACGAGCAGTACTTC | TRBJ2-7 | TRBV11-2 | TRBD1 | once
CASTRGPSYEQYF | TGTGCCAGCACCCGAGGTCCTTCCTACGAGCAGTACTTC | TRBJ2-7 | TRBV6-5 | NA | NA
CASSEGTAPYEQYF | TGTGCCAGCAGTGAAGGGACAGCACCATACGAGCAGTACTTC | TRBJ2-7 | TRBV6-1 | NA | NA
CASSTGTGGGNTIYF | TGTGCCAGTAGCACGGGGACAGGGGGTGGAAACACCATATATTTT | TRBJ1-3 | TRBV19 | TRBD1 | NA
CASSKDTNTEAFF | TGCGCCAGCAGTAAAGACACGAACACTGAAGCTTTCTTT | TRBJ1-1 | TRBV5-1 | NA | NA
CASSAEVSWGTRLYEQYF | TGTGCCAGCTCAGCCGAAGTCTCGTGGGGGACTAGGCTATACGAGCAGTACTTC | TRBJ2-7 | TRBV18 | TRBD2 | NA
CATSRDQGSYGYTF | TGTGCCACCAGCAGAGATCAGGGGAGCTATGGCTACACCTTC | TRBJ1-2 | TRBV15 | NA | NA
CASSQQAGVTWGYTF | TGTGCCAGTAGCCAACAGGCAGGGGTCACATGGGGCTACACCTTC | TRBJ1-2 | TRBV19 | NA | NA
CASSTLTNQPQHF | TGTGCCAGCAGTACCCTGACTAACCAGCCCCAGCATTTT | TRBJ1-5 | TRBV6-5 | NA | NA
CASSHFGISYEQYF | TGTGCCAGCAGCCACTTCGGGATCTCCTACGAGCAGTACTTC | TRBJ2-7 | TRBV14 | NA | NA
CASMKRRGTGELFF | TGCGCCAGCATGAAACGCAGGGGCACCGGGGAGCTGTTTTTT | TRBJ2-2 | TRBV5-1 | NA | NA
CASSKTDSGNTIYF | TGTGCCAGCAGCAAGACAGACTCTGGAAACACCATATATTTT | TRBJ1-3 | TRBV9 | NA | NA
CASSYANIRGTEAFF | TGTGCCAGCAGTTACGCAAATATCAGGGGCACTGAAGCTTTCTTT | TRBJ1-1 | TRBV6-5 | NA | NA
CASSPWVGASVNTEAFF | TGTGCCAGCAGCCCGTGGGTGGGGGCAAGCGTGAACACTGAAGCTTTCTTT | TRBJ1-1 | TRBV5-6 | NA | NA
CASSKGASGANVLTF | TGTGCCAGTAGCAAGGGGGCGTCTGGGGCCAACGTCCTGACTTTC | TRBJ2-6 | TRBV19 | TRBD1 | NA
CASSLPVAGGFETQYF | TGTGCCAGCAGCCTACCCGTAGCGGGAGGGTTTGAGACCCAGTACTTC | TRBJ2-5 | TRBV7-8 | TRBD2 | NA
CASSPQRLGEQYF | TGTGCCAGCAGCCCCCAGAGACTCGGCGAGCAGTACTTC | TRBJ2-7 | TRBV9 | NA | NA
CASSLELSYEQYF | TGTGCCAGCAGCTTGGAGCTCTCCTACGAGCAGTACTTC | TRBJ2-7 | TRBV5-4 | NA | NA
CASSSPGLGENSPLHF | TGTGCCAGCAGTTCACCGGGCCTGGGAGAGAATTCACCCCTCCACTTT | TRBJ1-6 | TRBV6-2/TRBV6-3 | NA | NA
CSVALTDTQYF | TGCAGCGTTGCCCTCACAGATACGCAGTATTTT | TRBJ2-3 | TRBV29-1 | NA | NA
CASGQGAAKYTF | TGTGCTAGTGGCCAGGGGGCCGCGAAGTACACCTTC | TRBJ1-2 | TRBV12-5 | TRBD1 | few
CASSQTGLITDTQYF | TGTGCCAGCAGCCAAACCGGACTGATCACAGATACGCAGTATTTT | TRBJ2-3 | TRBV11-2 | NA | NA
CASSGGRDTEAFF | TGTGCCAGCAGTGGAGGGAGGGACACTGAAGCTTTCTTT | TRBJ1-1 | TRBV6-2/TRBV6-3 | NA | NA
CASSRSSYEQYF | TGTGCCAGCTCACGGAGCTCCTACGAGCAGTACTTC | TRBJ2-7 | TRBV18 | NA | NA
CASTSRSYNSPLHF | TGTGCCAGCACCTCTCGCTCCTATAATTCACCCCTCCACTTT | TRBJ1-6 | TRBV6-5 | NA | NA
CASSPLRVAGGRETQYF | TGCGCCAGCAGCCCCCTCCGTGTGGCGGGAGGACGAGAGACCCAGTACTTC | TRBJ2-5 | TRBV5-1 | TRBD2 | NA
CASRRRGTYEQYF | TGTGCCAGCCGACGCAGGGGCACGTACGAGCAGTACTTC | TRBJ2-7 | TRBV19 | NA | NA
CASSLSDSLLFNTGELFF | TGTGCCAGCAGCCTCTCCGACAGTTTACTATTTAACACCGGGGAGCTGTTTTTT | TRBJ2-2 | TRBV7-6 | NA | NA
CASKWGGNTGELFF | TGTGCCAGTAAATGGGGCGGGAACACCGGGGAGCTGTTTTTT | TRBJ2-2 | TRBV19 | NA | NA
CASSYEINTEAFF | TGTGCCAGCAGTTACGAGATTAACACTGAAGCTTTCTTT | TRBJ1-1 | TRBV6-5 | NA | once
CSVEGTVSGRDTDTQYF | TGCAGCGTTGAAGGGACGGTCAGCGGGAGAGATACAGATACGCAGTATTTT | TRBJ2-3 | TRBV29-1 | TRBD2 | once
CAWSVQGDSPLHF | TGTGCCTGGAGTGTACAGGGGGATTCACCCCTCCACTTT | TRBJ1-6 | TRBV30 | TRBD1 | NA
CASAPRTGGTDTQYF | TGTGCCAGTGCCCCAAGGACAGGGGGCACAGATACGCAGTATTTT | TRBJ2-3 | TRBV19 | TRBD1 | NA
CAISAGQGRGQPQHF | TGTGCCATCAGTGCGGGACAGGGCAGGGGTCAGCCCCAGCATTTT | TRBJ1-5 | TRBV10-3 | TRBD1 | NA
CASSPTSGETGETQYF | TGCGCCAGCAGCCCGACTAGTGGGGAAACCGGAGAGACCCAGTACTTC | TRBJ2-5 | TRBV5-1 | NA | NA
CASSDGVAGELFF | TGCGCCAGCAGCGACGGGGTTGCCGGGGAGCTGTTTTTT | TRBJ2-2 | TRBV5-1 | NA | NA